A single sample is the source of the 20 T cell receptor beta chains below, sequenced in a study of T-cell reconstitution after alpha-beta-depleted transplantation in children. A library of TCRbeta sequences, prepared with unique molecular identifiers, was generated. TCRdb used MiXCR to reprocess the PCR reads, holding one entry per CDR3 protein. The data show almost 500,000 distinct CDR3 sequences, with around 13% seen just once and 5% to 6% held by the top ten. Specimen: PBMCs from the stem cell graft donor, collected from the stem cell graft. Source of these receptors: a human donor who donated a stem cell graft to a child with combined immunodeficiency.

This clonotype was recorded at least ten times. Written as DNA, the CDR3 is TGCAGCGTTGAAGGGGACCCGGGGGGCTACACCTTC. The encoded protein is CSVEGDPGGYTF. J is TRBJ1-2 and V is TRBV29-1, with D perhaps matching TRBD1 (5 bases). The CDR3 runs to 12 residues. V was cut by 1 base and J by 8 bases, with 11 bases left in between. Germline V gives CDR1 SQVTM, CDR2 ANQGSEA. The variable domain in full, completed from reference TRBV29-1 and TRBJ1-2, reads SAVISQKPSRDICQRGTSLTIQCQVDSQVTMMFWYRQQPGQSLTLIATANQGSEATYESGFVIDKFPISRPNLTFSTLTVSNMSPEDSSIYLCSVEGDPGGYTFGSGTRLTVV.

This clonotype was observed many times. The V and J genes are TRBV12-3 or TRBV12-4 and TRBJ2-5; 10 bases are a match to TRBD2. Trimming cost V 5 bases and J 5 bases; bases outside gene matches: 8. The CDR3 runs 15 residues. The CDR3 DNA sequence: TGTGCCAGCAGTCGTTCTAGCGGGAGTTCTGAGACCCAGTACTTC. It codes for CASSRSSGSSETQYF.

At least ten counts were recorded for this clonotype. The chain couples TRBV2 to TRBJ2-1; the D is unclear. CDR1 and CDR2 (germline): SNHLY, FYNNEI. V was cut by 7 bases and J by 9 bases, with 10 bases left in between. This CDR3 region has 11 residues. The CDR3: CASTSRGEQFF. In DNA form, the CDR3 reads TGTGCCAGCACTTCGCGTGGTGAGCAGTTCTTC.

This clonotype was picked up a small number of times. The rearrangement uses TRBV4-3 and TRBJ2-7, with a possible D match to TRBD2 (6 bases). Germline-derived CDR1 and CDR2 are LGHNA and YSLEER. V was trimmed by 4 bases and J by 3 bases, leaving 19 bases between them. The CDR3 spans 16 residues. CDR3: CASSLRPTGENYEQYF. DNA of the CDR3: TGCGCCAGCAGCCTCCGACCAACGGGGGAGAACTACGAGCAGTACTTC.

V is TRBV7-2 and J is TRBJ2-5; 11 bases are a match to TRBD2. With 2 bases clipped from V and 4 bases from J, the junction kept 6 bases outside the gene matches. The CDR3 is made up of 16 amino acids. Germline CDR1 reads SGHTA; CDR2 reads FQGNSA. DNA of the CDR3: TGTGCCAGCAGCTTACCTATAGCGGGGGGGCTAGAGACCCAGTACTTC. This gives the protein CASSLPIAGGLETQYF.

This chain connects TRBV28 to TRBJ2-7, with no clear D. CDR1 and CDR2 (germline): MDHEN, SYDVKM. This CDR3 contains 12 residues. Trimming left V 6 bases short and J 0 bases short, with 6 bases between. DNA for the CDR3: TGTGCCAGCAGACAGAACTCCTACGAGCAGTACTTC. Encoded protein: CASRQNSYEQYF.

This clonotype was seen repeatedly, ten times or more. The chain employs TRBV4-3 and TRBJ2-1; the D is unclear. In germline, CDR1 is LGHNA, CDR2 YSLEER. V shed 0 bases and J shed 0 bases, with 6 bases lying between them. CDR3 length: 15 amino acids. The CDR3 nucleotides read TGCGCCAGCAGCCAAGATTTCAGCTCCTACAATGAGCAGTTCTTC. Translated, it gives CASSQDFSSYNEQFF.

This clonotype showed up just a few times. The CDR3 sequence is CASSLQPGQGNEQYF. The CDR3 DNA is TGTGCCAGCAGCTTACAACCGGGACAGGGAAACGAGCAGTACTTC. This chain uses TRBV9 with TRBJ2-7; 9 nucleotides agree with TRBD1. Germline lookup yields CDR1 SGDLS and CDR2 YYNGEE. After removal of 4 bases from V and 5 bases from J, the junction contained 10 bases not matched to a gene. The CDR3 has 15 residues.

This rearrangement joins TRBV30 to TRBJ2-7, with D perhaps TRBD2 (5 bases). From germline, CDR1 is GTSNPN and CDR2 SVGIG (reference sequence). V dropped 1 base and J dropped 4 bases, with 14 bases sitting between them. The CDR3 covers 14 residues. Here the CDR3 DNA reads TGTGCCTGGAGTGGAGGGATAATAATGTACGAGCAGTACTTC. Protein sequence: CAWSGGIIMYEQYF.

This clonotype was seen at least ten times. V usage is TRBV2 and J usage is TRBJ1-6; D gene unclear. Germline lookup yields CDR1 SNHLY and CDR2 FYNNEI. The ends were cut back, 5 bases at V and 10 bases at J, with 9 bases in the middle. The CDR3 totals 12 residues. CDR3 bases: TGTGCCAGCAGTTCAGGCGGATCACCCCTCCACTTT. Its protein is CASSSGGSPLHF.

Ten or more counts support this clonotype. This chain links TRBV12-3 or TRBV12-4 with TRBJ1-2; D gene unclear. The CDR3 runs 17 residues. V was trimmed by 2 bases and J by 2 bases, leaving 18 bases between them. The CDR3 protein is CASSLLGISPANYGYTF. The CDR3 nucleotides are TGTGCCAGCAGTTTACTGGGGATCTCCCCGGCGAACTATGGCTACACCTTC.

This clonotype was counted a few times. At one of its ends the junction is not consistent with the germline gene, which may arise from a read error. V gene TRBV20-1 combines with J gene TRBJ2-7, with D maybe TRBD2 (6 bases). This CDR3 contains 15 residues. Germline V gene data show CDR1 as DFQATT and CDR2 as SNEGSKA (reference sequence). The CDR3 is CSARSPRGSFNEQYF. The CDR3 coding sequence is TGCAGTGCTAGATCTCCCCGGGGGAGTTTCAACGAACAGTACTTC.

This clonotype was seen a few times. The chain couples TRBV4-3 to TRBJ2-3, with D perhaps assigned TRBD1 or TRBD2 (5 bases each). CDR3 size: 17 residues. The germline V gene encodes CDR1 LGHNA and CDR2 YSLEER. Trimming removed 0 bases from V and 7 bases from J, with 20 bases in between. Here the CDR3 reads CASSQDYRGARGYTQYF. The DNA of the CDR3 is TGCGCCAGCAGCCAAGATTATAGGGGAGCTAGGGGTTATACGCAGTATTTT.

There are many counts of this clonotype. DNA of the CDR3: TGTGCCAGCGGCACCGGGTCCACTGCGTTCTTC. Translating gives CASGTGSTAFF. The chain links TRBV12-3 or TRBV12-4 to TRBJ2-1; D ambiguous. V lost 8 bases, J lost 15 bases, and 17 bases lay in between. The CDR3 spans 11 residues.

Remarks on this clonotype: A read error is possible here, since a much larger clone lies one base away. The rearrangement uses TRBV9 and TRBJ1-5, with a tentative D call TRBD1 (6 bases). This CDR3 contains 15 residues. The germline gives CDR1 SGDLS, CDR2 YYNGEE. The CDR3 protein is CACSPLGGLNQPQHF. CDR3 nucleotides: TGTGCCTGCAGCCCACTCGGGGGGCTCAATCAGCCCCAGCATTTT.

Only a few counts were recorded for this clonotype. The V gene is TRBV29-1, the J gene TRBJ1-1; TRBD1 might be the D (5 bases). Looked up from germline, CDR1 is SQVTM and CDR2 is ANQGSEA. This CDR3 is 13 amino acids long. Trimming cost V 6 bases and J 0 bases, with 11 bases left between them. CDR3 sequence: CSVGQGVNTEAFF. CDR3 DNA sequence: TGCAGCGTGGGTCAGGGAGTGAACACTGAAGCTTTCTTT.

This clonotype was picked up a small number of times. The rearrangement joins TRBV30 to TRBJ2-7, with D possibly called TRBD1 or TRBD2 (5 bases each). The germline V gene encodes CDR1 GTSNPN and CDR2 SVGIG (reference sequence). This CDR3 has 13 residues. V lost 3 bases to trimming and J lost 5 bases, with 14 bases between them. Here the CDR3 reads CAWSHKGTHEQYF. The CDR3 DNA follows: TGTGCCTGGAGCCATAAGGGGACCCACGAGCAGTACTTC.

This clonotype was detected only a few times. The CDR3 loop reads CASSLDYGNTEAFF. The CDR3, as DNA: TGTGCCAGCAGCTTGGACTACGGGAACACTGAAGCTTTCTTT. The chain has TRBV5-5 and TRBJ1-1; D ambiguous. V was cut by 0 bases and J by 1 base, with 7 bases left in between. Germline values: CDR1 SGHKS, CDR2 YYEKEE (reference sequence). The CDR3 sequence is 14 residues long.

In its sample, this clonotype was seen many times. The genes are TRBV7-2 and TRBJ2-2; maybe TRBD1 (7 bases). V was pared by 5 bases and J by 0 bases, with 13 bases between. The CDR3 is made up of 16 amino acids. Germline V lookup: CDR1 SGHTA, CDR2 FQGNSA. The CDR3 DNA sequence: TGTGCCAGCAGCATCCAGGGGGGCTCGAACACCGGGGAGCTGTTTTTT. Translated: CASSIQGGSNTGELFF.

This clonotype was picked up many times. J is TRBJ1-1 and V is TRBV12-3 or TRBV12-4, with D possibly TRBD1 on 5 matching bases. The CDR3 is 13 amino acids. V was shortened by 5 bases and J by 1 base, with 8 bases between the two germline ends. The CDR3 DNA follows: TGTGCCAGCAGTACGACAGCGAACACTGAAGCTTTCTTT. It is translated as CASSTTANTEAFF.